A selection of T cell receptor beta chains follows, all from one sample in a study of shared clonotypes between healthy human individuals. The repertoire was sequenced with immunoSEQ multiplex PCR; TCRdb's copy has only in-frame clones and lacks some. The data show millions of clones, with just over 90% seen just once and about 0.37% held by the top ten. Sequencing used naive CD4+ T cells from PBMCs. The receptors stem from a man between 18 and 35 years old in good health. Some clones in this sample may be carry-over from other donors' samples. Each CDR3 is given with its conserved first and last residue. Each record gives: V gene, clone size, J gene, D gene, CDR3 length, CDR3 protein, CDR3 DNA. The D gene is left open where the match is weak. A clone size is listed for some rows: how often the clone was seen (once, few, many), or a class if it is expanded.

V: TRBV28
size: -
J: TRBJ2-2
D: -
length: 15
CDR3: CAGTSAGKNTGELFF
DNA: TGTGCCGGCACATCTGCCGGAAAGAACACCGGGGAGCTGTTTTTT

V: TRBV4-1
size: once
J: TRBJ2-3
D: TRBD1
length: 18
CDR3: CASSHTMTGGSATDTQYF
DNA: TGCGCCAGCAGCCATACTATGACAGGGGGTAGCGCAACAGATACGCAGTATTTT

V: TRBV28
size: once
J: TRBJ2-7
D: -
length: 14
CDR3: CASSSALNIYEQYF
DNA: TGTGCCAGCAGTTCTGCCCTCAATATTTACGAGCAGTACTTC

V: TRBV30
size: -
J: TRBJ1-4
D: -
length: 14
CDR3: CAWSDIATNEKLFF
DNA: TGTGCCTGGAGCGACATAGCAACTAATGAAAAACTGTTTTTT

V: TRBV27
size: -
J: TRBJ1-1
D: -
length: 13
CDR3: CASSLSSLTEAFF
DNA: TGTGCCAGCAGTTTATCTTCCCTCACTGAAGCTTTCTTT

V: TRBV9
size: -
J: TRBJ2-1
D: -
length: 14
CDR3: CASSVESAYNEQFF
DNA: TGTGCCAGCAGCGTAGAGTCAGCATACAATGAGCAGTTCTTC

V: TRBV6-6
size: -
J: TRBJ2-5
D: -
length: 16
CDR3: CASRPQASTNQETQYF
DNA: TGTGCCAGCAGACCACAGGCATCTACTAACCAAGAGACCCAGTACTTC

V: TRBV11-2
size: -
J: TRBJ2-4
D: -
length: 13
CDR3: CASSLSLPNIQYF
DNA: TGTGCCAGCAGCCTCTCCCTACCAAACATTCAGTACTTC

V: TRBV5-6
size: -
J: TRBJ2-3
D: TRBD1
length: 14
CDR3: CASSRTGRTDTQYF
DNA: TGTGCCAGCAGCCGGACAGGGAGAACAGATACGCAGTATTTT

V: TRBV7-3
size: -
J: TRBJ2-2
D: TRBD1
length: 15
CDR3: CASSPDRDSTGELFF
DNA: TGTGCCAGCAGCCCCGACAGGGATTCGACCGGGGAGCTGTTTTTT

V: TRBV10-3
size: -
J: TRBJ1-2
D: TRBD1
length: 14
CDR3: CAISTKGQNHGYTF
DNA: TGTGCCATCAGTACCAAGGGACAGAACCATGGCTACACCTTC

V: TRBV19
size: -
J: TRBJ2-1
D: TRBD2
length: 19
CDR3: CASSIDTAVAGGRNNEQFF
DNA: TGTGCCAGTAGTATAGATACGGCGGTAGCGGGAGGGAGGAACAATGAGCAGTTCTTC

V: TRBV28
size: -
J: TRBJ2-7
D: TRBD2
length: 15
CDR3: CASSEGLAGSYEQYF
DNA: TGTGCCAGCAGTGAGGGACTAGCGGGGTCCTACGAGCAGTACTTC

V: TRBV18
size: -
J: TRBJ1-1
D: TRBD1
length: 15
CDR3: CASSDGQGGYTEAFF
DNA: TGTGCCAGCTCAGACGGACAGGGTGGGTACACTGAAGCTTTCTTT

V: TRBV5-8
size: -
J: TRBJ1-5
D: -
length: 14
CDR3: CASSWWGRNQPQHF
DNA: TGTGCCAGCAGCTGGTGGGGGAGGAATCAGCCCCAGCATTTT

V: TRBV5-1
size: -
J: TRBJ1-1
D: -
length: 13
CDR3: CASSGRWDTEAFF
DNA: TGCGCCAGCAGCGGACGGTGGGACACTGAAGCTTTCTTT

V: TRBV5-1
size: -
J: TRBJ2-7
D: TRBD1
length: 14
CDR3: CASSGAGTAYEQYF
DNA: TGCGCCAGCAGCGGAGCCGGGACAGCCTACGAGCAGTACTTC

V: TRBV28
size: -
J: TRBJ1-4
D: -
length: 15
CDR3: CASRGGLATNEKLFF
DNA: TGTGCCAGCCGGGGGGGTCTAGCAACTAATGAAAAACTGTTTTTT

V: TRBV5-1
size: few
J: TRBJ1-1
D: TRBD1
length: 16
CDR3: CASTISGTGGRTEAFF
DNA: TGCGCCAGCACAATTTCCGGGACAGGGGGCAGAACTGAAGCTTTCTTT

V: TRBV4-1
size: -
J: TRBJ1-2
D: TRBD1
length: 17
CDR3: CASSQGGTGAIIYGYTF
DNA: TGCGCCAGCAGCCAAGGGGGTACAGGGGCAATCATCTATGGCTACACCTTC

V: TRBV19
size: -
J: TRBJ2-5
D: -
length: 17
CDR3: CASSFSGTLKSLETQYF
DNA: TGTGCCAGTAGTTTTTCCGGGACATTGAAAAGCTTGGAGACCCAGTACTTC

V: TRBV11-2
size: -
J: TRBJ1-2
D: -
length: 15
CDR3: CASSLEGKQGYGYTF
DNA: TGTGCCAGCAGCTTGGAGGGAAAACAGGGCTATGGCTACACCTTC

V: TRBV6-5
size: -
J: TRBJ2-5
D: -
length: 16
CDR3: CASSYSWASAQETQYF
DNA: TGTGCCAGCAGTTACTCTTGGGCCTCAGCTCAAGAGACCCAGTACTTC

V: TRBV7-3
size: -
J: TRBJ2-1
D: -
length: 15
CDR3: CASSQGGVAYNEQFF
DNA: TGTGCCAGCAGCCAAGGGGGGGTCGCGTACAATGAGCAGTTCTTC

V: TRBV11-2
size: -
J: TRBJ2-7
D: -
length: 16
CDR3: CASSPLRGGRPYEQYF
DNA: TGTGCCAGCAGCCCCCTAAGAGGGGGTCGCCCCTACGAGCAGTACTTC

V: TRBV28
size: -
J: TRBJ2-1
D: -
length: 18
CDR3: CASRELDRGLAGAHEQFF
DNA: TGTGCCAGCAGAGAGCTGGACAGGGGGCTAGCGGGAGCCCATGAGCAGTTCTTC

V: TRBV30
size: -
J: TRBJ2-1
D: -
length: 14
CDR3: CAWRRAGTYNEQFF
DNA: TGTGCCTGGAGACGGGCGGGGACATACAATGAGCAGTTCTTC

V: TRBV6-4
size: -
J: TRBJ1-5
D: -
length: 13
CDR3: CASSLQFNQPQHF
DNA: TGTGCCAGCAGTCTACAGTTCAATCAGCCCCAGCATTTT

V: TRBV4-2
size: once
J: TRBJ1-1
D: -
length: 14
CDR3: CASSQKRRDTEAFF
DNA: TGTGCCAGCAGCCAAAAGCGTAGGGACACTGAAGCTTTCTTT

V: TRBV29-1
size: -
J: TRBJ2-5
D: -
length: 13
CDR3: CSVERWQQETQYF
DNA: TGCAGCGTTGAAAGGTGGCAGCAAGAGACCCAGTACTTC

V: TRBV5-4
size: few
J: TRBJ1-2
D: TRBD1
length: 14
CDR3: CASSTGTGGPGYTF
DNA: TGTGCCAGCAGCACCGGGACAGGGGGCCCTGGCTACACCTTC

V: TRBV19
size: -
J: TRBJ2-7
D: -
length: 16
CDR3: CASSIRYTARGYEQYF
DNA: TGTGCCAGTAGTATAAGGTATACAGCCCGGGGCTACGAGCAGTACTTC

V: TRBV5-4
size: -
J: TRBJ2-3
D: -
length: 13
CDR3: CASSARYTDTQYF
DNA: TGTGCCAGCAGCGCCCGGTACACAGATACGCAGTATTTT

V: TRBV19
size: -
J: TRBJ1-2
D: -
length: 15
CDR3: CASSTEKRQLLGYTF
DNA: TGTGCCAGTAGTACGGAGAAGAGACAGCTGTTGGGCTACACCTTC

V: TRBV10-3
size: -
J: TRBJ2-3
D: TRBD1
length: 16
CDR3: CAIIKKGASGTDTQYF
DNA: TGTGCCATCATCAAAAAGGGGGCCTCCGGCACAGATACGCAGTATTTT

V: TRBV27
size: -
J: TRBJ2-2
D: -
length: 15
CDR3: CASSGRFSNTGELFF
DNA: TGTGCCAGCAGTGGCAGGTTCTCGAACACCGGGGAGCTGTTTTTT

V: TRBV19
size: -
J: TRBJ1-2
D: TRBD1
length: 16
CDR3: CASSIETGTGGHGYTF
DNA: TGTGCCAGTAGTATAGAAACCGGGACAGGGGGCCATGGCTACACCTTC

V: TRBV6-5
size: -
J: TRBJ2-2
D: -
length: 16
CDR3: CASSYEGQLNTGELFF
DNA: TGTGCCAGCAGTTACGAAGGACAGCTAAACACCGGGGAGCTGTTTTTT

V: TRBV2
size: -
J: TRBJ2-7
D: TRBD2
length: 14
CDR3: CASSQTSGSYAQYF
DNA: TGTGCCAGCAGTCAGACTAGCGGGAGCTACGCGCAGTACTTC

V: TRBV28
size: -
J: TRBJ2-4
D: TRBD2
length: 13
CDR3: CASSMRGENIQYF
DNA: TGTGCCAGCAGCATGCGGGGGGAAAACATTCAGTACTTC

V: TRBV5-1
size: -
J: TRBJ2-3
D: -
length: 13
CDR3: CASSLGRGDTQYF
DNA: TGCGCCAGCAGCTTGGGCCGGGGAGATACGCAGTATTTT

V: TRBV4-3
size: -
J: TRBJ2-2
D: TRBD2
length: 16
CDR3: CASSPSGRASTGELFF
DNA: TGCGCCAGCAGCCCAAGCGGGAGGGCCTCCACCGGGGAGCTGTTTTTT

V: TRBV2
size: -
J: TRBJ2-7
D: -
length: 13
CDR3: CASNKGQPYVQYF
DNA: TGTGCCAGCAATAAAGGACAGCCTTATGTGCAGTACTTC

V: TRBV18
size: -
J: TRBJ2-3
D: TRBD2
length: 17
CDR3: CASSQVTSGRSTDTQYF
DNA: TGTGCCAGCTCACAAGTTACTAGCGGCCGTAGCACAGATACGCAGTATTTT

V: TRBV5-1
size: -
J: TRBJ2-3
D: TRBD1
length: 15
CDR3: CASSRDRAQADTQYF
DNA: TGCGCCAGCAGCCGAGACAGGGCCCAGGCAGATACGCAGTATTTT